These 18 T cell receptor beta chains were sequenced from one sample in a study of PD-L1 blockade in urothelial cancer. Here immunoSEQ multiplex PCR was the method, and the copy in TCRdb shows in-frame clones only, minus some. The table shows over 100,000 clones, with 70% to 85% occurring only once. Time point noted: pretreatment peripheral blood. Specimen: PBMCs, collected around atezolizumab (anti-PD-L1) treatment. The receptors were sampled from a man in his fifties or sixties with urothelial cancer.

The V gene is TRBV7-3, the J gene TRBJ2-3; 9 positions match TRBD1. CDR1 is SGHTA, CDR2 FQGTGA, per germline. Trimming at V came to 4 bases and at J to 2 bases, leaving 4 bases not matched to a gene. The CDR3 runs to 15 residues. In nucleotides, the CDR3 is TGTGCCAGCAGCTCGACAGGGGGATCCACAGATACGCAGTATTTT. It specifies CASSSTGGSTDTQYF.

This rearrangement joins TRBV5-1 to TRBJ1-4; 10 bases are a match to TRBD1. CDR1 and CDR2 (germline): SGHRS, YFSETQ. Trimming at V came to 3 bases and at J to 7 bases, leaving 6 bases not matched to a gene. The CDR3 loop spans 15 amino acids. The CDR3 DNA follows: TGCGCCAGCAGCTCAACCGGGACAGGGGTTGAAAAACTGTTTTTT. This translates into CASSSTGTGVEKLFF.

This clone was seen a few times. The rearrangement links TRBV30 to TRBJ1-3; D gene uncertain. Trimming cost V 5 bases and J 1 base, with 6 bases left between them. The CDR3 contains 12 residues. From germline, CDR1 is GTSNPN and CDR2 SVGIG (reference sequence). The CDR3 sequence is CAWSGSGNTIYF. In nucleotides, the CDR3 is TGTGCCTGGTCGGGGTCTGGAAACACCATATATTTT.

V and J are TRBV6-1 and TRBJ2-3, with D unresolved. Per germline, CDR1 MNHNS and CDR2 SASEGT. V lost 5 bases and J lost 6, with 6 bases in between. This CDR3 contains 11 residues. The CDR3 DNA reads TGTGCCAGCAGTCAGTGGGATACGCAGTATTTT. Its translation: CASSQWDTQYF.

This chain uses TRBV19 with TRBJ2-7, with 10 bases fitting TRBD1. This CDR3 contains 15 residues. The J segment lost 6 bases and the V segment lost 6 bases, leaving 11 bases of the junction unmatched. Per germline, CDR1 LNHDA and CDR2 SQIVND (reference sequence). As DNA, the CDR3 is TGTGCCAGTAGCCAATCGGGACAGGGGTTAGGCGAGCAGTACTTC. The encoded protein is CASSQSGQGLGEQYF.

This rearrangement joins TRBV9 to TRBJ2-2; 10 bases align to TRBD2. CDR1 and CDR2 from the germline V gene are SGDLS and YYNGEE. With 1 base clipped from V and 4 bases from J, the junction kept 4 bases outside the gene matches. The length of the CDR3 is 16 residues. The CDR3: CASSVLAGATTGELFF. In DNA, the CDR3 is TGTGCCAGCAGCGTACTAGCGGGAGCGACCACCGGGGAGCTGTTTTTT.

The chain's CDR3 is CASSWGRGMEKLFF. CDR3 sequence (DNA): TGTGCCAGCAGTTGGGGCAGGGGAATGGAAAAACTGTTTTTT. The chain is built from TRBV27 and TRBJ1-4; D may be TRBD1 (6 bases). The CDR3 runs to 14 residues. Trimming removed 4 bases from V and 8 bases from J, with 14 bases in between. The germline CDR1 and CDR2 sequences are MNHEY and SMNVEV (reference sequence).

The genes are TRBV7-9 and TRBJ2-7, with 9 bases fitting TRBD1. The CDR3 is 14 amino acids. Germline values: CDR1 SEHNR, CDR2 FQNEAQ (reference sequence). After removal of 2 bases from V and 4 bases from J, the junction contained 3 bases not matched to a gene. CDR3 nucleotides: TGTGCCAGCAGCTTAACAGGGGGCATTTACGAGCAGTACTTC. Its translation: CASSLTGGIYEQYF.

The gene calls are TRBV6-1 and TRBJ1-3; maybe TRBD1 (5 bases). V was trimmed by 5 bases and J by 0 bases, leaving 11 bases between them. The germline V gene has CDR1 MNHNS and CDR2 SASEGT. The CDR3 is 15 amino acids. The CDR3 DNA is TGTGCCAGCAGTAAACAGGCCTACTCTGGAAACACCATATATTTT. This sequence encodes CASSKQAYSGNTIYF.

This chain connects TRBV7-2 to TRBJ1-5; 9 bases match TRBD1. Germline V CDR1 and CDR2: SGHTA, FQGNSA. V gave up 4 bases and J gave up 6 bases; unmatched junction bases: 10. The length of the CDR3 is 16 residues. In nucleotides, the CDR3 is TGTGCCAGCAGCTCGCAAGGCACAGGGGGCGGTCAGCCCCAGCATTTT. Translated: CASSSQGTGGGQPQHF.

The chain combines TRBV11-3 with TRBJ2-3, with a tentative D call TRBD2 (5 bases). This CDR3 has 15 amino acids. V was trimmed by 4 bases and J by 2 bases, leaving 13 bases between them. The germline V gene has CDR1 SGHNT and CDR2 YENEEA. The CDR3 nucleotides read TGTGCCAGCAGCTATGGGAGCGGACCCACAGATACGCAGTATTTT. This translates into CASSYGSGPTDTQYF.

The CDR3 spells CATSRDHSLSETQYF. The CDR3 DNA follows: TGTGCCACCAGCAGAGATCACAGTCTCAGTGAGACCCAGTACTTC. The genes are TRBV15 and TRBJ2-5, with unresolved D. The length of the CDR3 is 15 residues. The germline gives CDR1 LNHNV, CDR2 YYDKDF (reference sequence). Trimming shortened V by 0 bases and J by 5 bases, and 13 bases separated the two germline ends.

The chain couples TRBV11-2 to TRBJ2-5; D is unresolved. V dropped 0 bases and J dropped 1 base, with 3 bases sitting between them. The CDR3 is 13 amino acids. Germline assignment: CDR1 SGHAT and CDR2 FQNNGV. The CDR3 protein is CASSLDRQETQYF. CDR3 DNA: TGTGCCAGCAGCTTAGATCGCCAAGAGACCCAGTACTTC.

The V call is TRBV19, the J call TRBJ2-5, with TRBD1 identical over 7 bases. From germline, CDR1 is LNHDA and CDR2 SQIVND (reference sequence). V lost 5 bases to trimming and J lost 6 bases; unmatched junction nucleotides: 12. The CDR3 is 15 residues long. The CDR3 protein is CASSSPTGYFKTQYF. CDR3 coding DNA: TGTGCCAGTAGTTCCCCGACAGGGTACTTTAAGACCCAGTACTTC.

This clone has just one count. This rearrangement joins TRBV9 to TRBJ1-6; 7 positions match TRBD1. With V trimmed by 3 bases and J by 7 bases, 4 bases remained unmatched. Germline assignment: CDR1 SGDLS and CDR2 YYNGEE. This CDR3 has 14 amino acids. The CDR3 DNA sequence: TGTGCCAGCAGCGCGCGACAGGGAAATTCACCCCTCCACTTT. This encodes CASSARQGNSPLHF.

The chain is built from TRBV28 and TRBJ2-2, with 8 bases lining up with TRBD1. J was trimmed by 2 bases and V by 7 bases; bases with no gene match: 6. The CDR3 has 15 amino acids. Germline CDR1 is MDHEN and CDR2 is SYDVKM. The CDR3 region is CASTEGQVNTGELFF. As DNA, the CDR3 is TGTGCCAGCACCGAGGGACAGGTTAACACCGGGGAGCTGTTTTTT.

The V gene is TRBV5-1, the J gene TRBJ1-4; D is perhaps TRBD1 (6 bases). The V end was cut by 1 base, the J end by 7 bases, with 11 bases between. The CDR3 has 14 amino acids. Per germline, CDR1 SGHRS and CDR2 YFSETQ. The CDR3 sequence is CASSLQGQGEKLFF. As DNA, the CDR3 is TGCGCCAGCAGCTTGCAGGGGCAGGGTGAAAAACTGTTTTTT.

The chain has TRBV5-1 and TRBJ1-2; D remains ambiguous. This CDR3 contains 15 residues. From germline, CDR1 is SGHRS and CDR2 YFSETQ. The V gene lost 0 bases and the J gene lost 7 bases, with 16 bases spanning the gap. The DNA for the CDR3 is TGCGCCAGCAGCTTGGGGGCCCTAACCCTCGGTGGCTACACCTTC. Translation gives CASSLGALTLGGYTF.